This TCR beta chain was documented in a study of cytomegalovirus exposure and HLA in healthy donors. Of note for this clone: The antigen is not known.

Both 60 Vbeta primers and 13 Jbeta primers went into the PCR. Measured with immunoSEQ multiplex PCR; TCRdb has only the in-frame clones, and not every one. Counted here are about 98,000 clones, about three quarters occurring once; the ten biggest clones make up more than 1.4%. Overall study results and limits: Earlier analysis looked at TCR beta V segments, and most were productive about 87% or about 30% of the time. Sequencing had likely introduced a cluster of highly shared sequence variants as an artifact. Trimming of TCR beta V- and J-genes showed a link, identified in a later analysis, to a missense DCLRE1C variant.

Looked up from germline, CDR1 is SQVTM and CDR2 is ANQGSEA. The CDR3 runs to 14 residues. Trimming removed 7 bases at V and 9 bases at J, with 22 bases between. This sequence joins TRBV29-1 and TRBJ2-1; maybe TRBD2 (7 bases). Sequencing input: PBMCs. The TCR was taken from a man aged 35 to 55 in good health and CMV-seronegative. In DNA, the CDR3 is TGCAGCGCGACACAGGGAGGGAGTGGAAGTGAGCAGTTCTTC. Translating it yields CSATQGGSGSEQFF.